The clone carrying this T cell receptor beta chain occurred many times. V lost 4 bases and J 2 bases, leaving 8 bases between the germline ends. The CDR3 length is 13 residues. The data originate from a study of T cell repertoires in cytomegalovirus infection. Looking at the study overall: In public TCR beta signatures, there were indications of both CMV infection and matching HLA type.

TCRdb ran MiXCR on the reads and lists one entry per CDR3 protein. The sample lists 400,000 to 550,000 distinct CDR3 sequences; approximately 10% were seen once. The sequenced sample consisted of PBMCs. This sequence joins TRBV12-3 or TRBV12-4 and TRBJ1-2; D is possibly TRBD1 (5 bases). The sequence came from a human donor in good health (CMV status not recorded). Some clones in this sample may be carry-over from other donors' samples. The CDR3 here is CASSSTENYGYTF. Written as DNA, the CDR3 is TGTGCCAGCAGTTCGACAGAGAACTATGGCTACACCTTC.